This TCR beta chain stems from a study of Graves' ophthalmopathy and Graves' hyperthyroidism. In the study overall: The authors collected peripheral blood at initial diagnosis, before any treatment.

Notes on the study in general: A model of 13 signatures distinguished ophthalmopathy from stable hyperthyroidism at approximately 90% sensitivity and 81.08% specificity. Ophthalmopathy progression was predicted by the model at approximately 71% sensitivity and approximately 73% specificity. In blood appeared most of the expanded thyroid clonotypes whose frequency exceeded 0.001.

The CDR3 length is 14 residues. Germline CDR1 reads SGHRS; CDR2 reads YFSETQ. RNA transcripts yielded amplified TCR beta CDR3 regions. An initial RT-PCR round employing HTBI primers preceded a second-round multiplex PCR. TCRdb re-called the multiplex PCR reads with MiXCR, one entry per CDR3 protein. This table holds under 350,000 distinct CDR3 sequences, under 20% found once. Many counts were recorded for this clonotype. Its antigen is not identified. An end of the junction differs from the germline gene, which may be a read error. Sequenced input: peripheral blood. This TCR derives from an adult man with Graves' ophthalmopathy. The J gene is TRBJ2-5, the V gene TRBV5-1, with TRBD1 matching 7 bases. The CDR3 DNA sequence: TGTGCCAGCAGCTTGGGGGACAGTCAAGAGACCCAGTACTTC. Protein product: CASSLGDSQETQYF.